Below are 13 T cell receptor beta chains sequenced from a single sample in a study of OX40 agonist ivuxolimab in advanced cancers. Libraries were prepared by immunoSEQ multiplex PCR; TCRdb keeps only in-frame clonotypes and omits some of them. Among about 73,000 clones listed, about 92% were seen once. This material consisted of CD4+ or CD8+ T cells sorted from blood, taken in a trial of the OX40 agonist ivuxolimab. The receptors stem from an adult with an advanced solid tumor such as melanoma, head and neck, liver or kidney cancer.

This CDR3 is CASSLGDRVLGTEAFF. The CDR3 DNA reads as TGTGCCAGCAGCTTAGGGGACAGGGTTCTAGGCACTGAAGCTTTCTTT. The chain combines TRBV7-9 with TRBJ1-1; TRBD1 matches 9 bases. The trim removed 1 base at V and 4 bases at J, leaving 7 bases unmatched. Germline V CDR1 and CDR2: SEHNR, FQNEAQ (reference sequence). This CDR3 comprises 16 residues.

In DNA form, the CDR3 reads TGTGCCAGCTGGGGCTACGAGCAGTACTTC. It translates to CASWGYEQYF. The J gene is TRBJ2-7, the V gene TRBV2; D is unclear. Germline lookup yields CDR1 SNHLY and CDR2 FYNNEI. V lost 8 bases to trimming and J lost 3 bases, with 5 bases between them. The CDR3 length is 10 residues.

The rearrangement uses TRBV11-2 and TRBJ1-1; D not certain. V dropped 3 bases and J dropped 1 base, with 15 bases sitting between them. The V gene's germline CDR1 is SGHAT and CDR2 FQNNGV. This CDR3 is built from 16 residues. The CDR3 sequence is CASSFTPPGSNTEAFF. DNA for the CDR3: TGTGCCAGCAGCTTCACGCCTCCGGGATCGAACACTGAAGCTTTCTTT.

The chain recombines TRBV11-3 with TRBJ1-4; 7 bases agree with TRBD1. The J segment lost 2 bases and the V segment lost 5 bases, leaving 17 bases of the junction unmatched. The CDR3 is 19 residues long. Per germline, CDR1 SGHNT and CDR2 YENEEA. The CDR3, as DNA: TGTGCCAGCAGCCCAAGACAGGGTTCGATGCAAGGGACTAATGAAAAACTGTTTTTT. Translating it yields CASSPRQGSMQGTNEKLFF.

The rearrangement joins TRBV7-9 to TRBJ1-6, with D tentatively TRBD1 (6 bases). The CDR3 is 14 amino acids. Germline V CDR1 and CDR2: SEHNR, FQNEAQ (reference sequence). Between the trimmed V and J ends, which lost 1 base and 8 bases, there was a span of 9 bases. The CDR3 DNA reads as TGTGCCAGCAGCTTAGGGGCAGGGGATTCACCCCTCCACTTT. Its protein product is CASSLGAGDSPLHF.

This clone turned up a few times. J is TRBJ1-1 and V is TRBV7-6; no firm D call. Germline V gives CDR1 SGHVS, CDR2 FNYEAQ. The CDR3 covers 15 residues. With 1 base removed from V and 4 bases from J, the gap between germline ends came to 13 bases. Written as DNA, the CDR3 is TGTGCCAGCAGCTTAGAGAGGGAATGGGGCACTGAAGCTTTCTTT. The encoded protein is CASSLEREWGTEAFF.

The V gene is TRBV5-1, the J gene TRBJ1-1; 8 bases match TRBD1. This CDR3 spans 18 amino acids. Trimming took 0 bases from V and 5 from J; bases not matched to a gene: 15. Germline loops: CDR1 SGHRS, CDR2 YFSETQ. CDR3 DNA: TGCGCCAGCAGCTTGGAGTGGGGAGGGGGGACAGGAGGGACTGAAGCTTTCTTT. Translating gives CASSLEWGGGTGGTEAFF.

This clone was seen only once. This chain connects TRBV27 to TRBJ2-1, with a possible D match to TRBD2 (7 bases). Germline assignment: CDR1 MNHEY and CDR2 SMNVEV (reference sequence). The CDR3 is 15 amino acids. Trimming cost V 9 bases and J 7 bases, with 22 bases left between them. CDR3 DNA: TGTGCCAGTATGGGGGCGGGGGTGTTCATAAATGAGCAGTTCTTC. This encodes CASMGAGVFINEQFF.

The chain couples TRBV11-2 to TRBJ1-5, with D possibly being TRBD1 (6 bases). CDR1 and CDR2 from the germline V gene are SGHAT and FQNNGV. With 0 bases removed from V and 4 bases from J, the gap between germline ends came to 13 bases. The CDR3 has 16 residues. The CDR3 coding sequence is TGTGCCAGCAGCTTAGATTTGGGGGGGGCAAATCAGCCCCAGCATTTT. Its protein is CASSLDLGGANQPQHF.

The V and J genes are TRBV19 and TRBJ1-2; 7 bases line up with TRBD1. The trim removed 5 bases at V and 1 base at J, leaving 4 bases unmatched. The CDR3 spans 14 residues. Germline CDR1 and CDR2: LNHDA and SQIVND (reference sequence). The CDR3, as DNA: TGTGCCAGTAGTCCCGGGACAGTTAACTATGGCTACACCTTC. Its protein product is CASSPGTVNYGYTF.

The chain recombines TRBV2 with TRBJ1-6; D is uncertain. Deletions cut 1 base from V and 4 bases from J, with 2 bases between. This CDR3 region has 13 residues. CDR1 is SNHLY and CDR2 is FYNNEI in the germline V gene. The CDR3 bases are TGTGCCAGCAGTGAAGTATATAATTCACCCCTCCACTTT. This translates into CASSEVYNSPLHF.

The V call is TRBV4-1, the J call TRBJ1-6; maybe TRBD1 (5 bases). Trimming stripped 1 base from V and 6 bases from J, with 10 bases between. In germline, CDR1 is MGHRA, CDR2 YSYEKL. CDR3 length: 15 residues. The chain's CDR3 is CASSQGQGLNSPLHF. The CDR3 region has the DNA TGCGCCAGCAGCCAAGGGCAGGGCCTTAATTCACCCCTCCACTTT.

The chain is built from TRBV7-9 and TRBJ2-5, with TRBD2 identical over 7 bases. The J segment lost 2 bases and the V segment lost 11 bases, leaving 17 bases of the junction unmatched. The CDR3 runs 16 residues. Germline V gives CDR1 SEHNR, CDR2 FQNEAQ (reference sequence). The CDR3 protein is CAVPSGKGLYQETQYF. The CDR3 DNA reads TGTGCCGTCCCGAGTGGTAAGGGACTATATCAAGAGACCCAGTACTTC.